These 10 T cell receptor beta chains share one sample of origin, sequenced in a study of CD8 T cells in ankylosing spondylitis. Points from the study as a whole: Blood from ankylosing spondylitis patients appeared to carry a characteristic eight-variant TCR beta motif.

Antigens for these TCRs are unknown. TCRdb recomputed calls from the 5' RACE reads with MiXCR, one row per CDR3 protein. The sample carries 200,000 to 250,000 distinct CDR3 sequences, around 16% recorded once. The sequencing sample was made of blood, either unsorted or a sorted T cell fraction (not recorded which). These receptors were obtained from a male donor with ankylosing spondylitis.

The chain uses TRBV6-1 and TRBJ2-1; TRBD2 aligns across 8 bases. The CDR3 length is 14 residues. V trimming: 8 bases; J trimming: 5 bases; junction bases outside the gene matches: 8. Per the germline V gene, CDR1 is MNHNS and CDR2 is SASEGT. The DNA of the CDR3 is TGTGCCAGCGGGACTAGAGGAGTACACAATGAGCAGTTCTTC. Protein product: CASGTRGVHNEQFF.

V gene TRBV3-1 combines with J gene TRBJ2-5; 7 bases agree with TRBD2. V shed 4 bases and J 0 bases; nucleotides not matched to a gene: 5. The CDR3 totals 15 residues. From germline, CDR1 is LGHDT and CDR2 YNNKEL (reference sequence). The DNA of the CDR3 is TGTGCCAGCAGCCCACTAGCGCTGTACCAAGAGACCCAGTACTTC. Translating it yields CASSPLALYQETQYF.

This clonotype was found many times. DNA for the CDR3: TGCAGCGTTGGCTCCTACAATGAGCAGTTCTTC. Translation gives CSVGSYNEQFF. This chain joins TRBV29-1 and TRBJ2-1; unclear D gene. CDR1 SQVTM and CDR2 ANQGSEA come from the germline V gene. V shed 4 bases and J shed 0 bases, with 1 base lying between them. The CDR3 consists of 11 residues.

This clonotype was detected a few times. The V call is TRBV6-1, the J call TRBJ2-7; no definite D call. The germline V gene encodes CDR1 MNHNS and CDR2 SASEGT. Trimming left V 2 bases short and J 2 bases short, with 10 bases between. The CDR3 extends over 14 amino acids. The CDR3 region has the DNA TGTGCCAGCAGTGAAACCTGGCCCCCCTACGAGCAGTACTTC. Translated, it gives CASSETWPPYEQYF.

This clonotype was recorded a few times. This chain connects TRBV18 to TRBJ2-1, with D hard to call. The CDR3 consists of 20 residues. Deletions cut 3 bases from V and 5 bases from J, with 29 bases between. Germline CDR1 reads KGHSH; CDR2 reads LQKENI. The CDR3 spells CASSPGSLLAVPTVDNEQFF. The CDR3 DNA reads TGTGCCAGCTCACCGGGGTCATTGTTGGCAGTCCCGACCGTAGACAATGAGCAGTTCTTC.

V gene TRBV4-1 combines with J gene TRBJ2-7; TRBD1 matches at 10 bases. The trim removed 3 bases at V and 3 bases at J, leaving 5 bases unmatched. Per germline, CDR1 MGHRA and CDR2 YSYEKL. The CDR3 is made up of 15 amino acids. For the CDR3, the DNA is TGCGCCAGCAGCCACCCGGGACAGGGGAGCTACGAGCAGTACTTC. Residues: CASSHPGQGSYEQYF.

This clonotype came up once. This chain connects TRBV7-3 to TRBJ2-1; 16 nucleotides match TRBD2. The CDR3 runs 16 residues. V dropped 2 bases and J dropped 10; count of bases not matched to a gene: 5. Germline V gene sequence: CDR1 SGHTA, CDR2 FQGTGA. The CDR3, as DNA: TGTGCCAGCAGCTTATACGGGACTAGCGGGGGGGAGGAGCAGTTCTTC. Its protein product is CASSLYGTSGGEEQFF.

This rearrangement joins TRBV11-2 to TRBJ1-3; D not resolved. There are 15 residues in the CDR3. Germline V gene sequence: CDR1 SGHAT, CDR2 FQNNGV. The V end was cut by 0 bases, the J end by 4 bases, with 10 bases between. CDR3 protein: CASSLEWVTGNTIYF. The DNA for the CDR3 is TGTGCCAGCAGCTTAGAATGGGTGACGGGAAACACCATATATTTT.

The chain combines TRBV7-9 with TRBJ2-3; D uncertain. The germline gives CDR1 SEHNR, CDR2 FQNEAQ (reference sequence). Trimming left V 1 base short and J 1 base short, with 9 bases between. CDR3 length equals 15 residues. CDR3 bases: TGTGCCAGCAGCTTAGTTAGAGTGGGCACAGATACGCAGTATTTT. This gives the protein CASSLVRVGTDTQYF. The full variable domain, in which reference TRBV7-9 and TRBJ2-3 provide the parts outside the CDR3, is DTGVSQNPRHKITKRGQNVTFRCDPISEHNRLYWYRQTLGQGPEFLTYFQNEAQLEKSRLLSDRFSAERPKGSFSTLEIQRTEQGDSAMYLCASSLVRVGTDTQYFGPGTRLTVL.

Here the CDR3 reads CASSEWAGLYGYTF. The DNA of the CDR3 is TGTGCCAGCAGTGAATGGGCAGGGCTCTATGGCTACACCTTC. V and J are TRBV25-1 and TRBJ1-2; a possible D gene is TRBD1 (5 bases). The CDR3 consists of 14 residues. The V end lost 1 base, the J end lost 4 bases, and 10 bases lay between the germline ends. Per germline, CDR1 MGHDK and CDR2 SYGVNS.